This T cell receptor (beta chain) originates from a study of blood T cell repertoires in COVID-19. Study at large: From the United States, Italy and Spain came samples of acute and convalescent COVID-19. T cells, B-cell-depleted T cells, or PBMCs provided the cDNA or gDNA that served as material.

Trimming removed 2 bases at V and 7 bases at J, with 11 bases between. The length of the CDR3 is 13 residues. Germline loops: CDR1 KGHSH, CDR2 LQKENI. In the study's own analysis: From reference gene primer amplification, estimates of nucleated cell counts were derived. Profiled with immunoSEQ multiplex PCR; TCRdb holds only in-frame clones, not every one. The DNA was the basis for D and trimming; V, J and clone size are from that table. The sample records about 93,000 clones, around four fifths being singletons. The sample taken for sequencing was peripheral blood. This TCR derives from a human donor in a cohort sampled during active COVID-19. This sequence joins TRBV18 and TRBJ1-2; D gene uncertain. CDR3 amino acids: CASSPAGVRGYTF. The CDR3 DNA sequence: TGTGCCAGCTCACCAGCCGGGGTTCGTGGCTACACCTTC.